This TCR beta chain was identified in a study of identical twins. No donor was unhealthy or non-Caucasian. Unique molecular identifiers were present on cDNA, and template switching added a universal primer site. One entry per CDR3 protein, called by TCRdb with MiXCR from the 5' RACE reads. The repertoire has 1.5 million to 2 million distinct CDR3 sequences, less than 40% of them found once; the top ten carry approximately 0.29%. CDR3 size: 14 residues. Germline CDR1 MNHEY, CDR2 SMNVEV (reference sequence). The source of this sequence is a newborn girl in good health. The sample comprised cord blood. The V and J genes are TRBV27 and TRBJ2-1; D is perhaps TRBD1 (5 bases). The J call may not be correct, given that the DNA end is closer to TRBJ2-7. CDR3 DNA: TGTGCCAGCAGTTTATGGGGCTCCTACAATGAGCAGTACTTC. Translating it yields CASSLWGSYNEQYF.